The TCR beta chain under discussion was sequenced for a study of blood T cells in healthy people across ages. About the research overall: Capture via template switching afforded approximately one barcoded beta molecule per two T cells.

This clonotype was detected only a few times. Antigen unknown. For the second PCR, which ran for about 6 to 11 cycles, a sample-barcoded 5' primer and a J-beta primer mix were used. Every single cDNA molecule received a tag from a template-switch adaptor with 12 random nucleotides. TCRdb reanalysed the 5' RACE reads using MiXCR and keeps one entry per CDR3 protein. The sample lists under 800,000 distinct CDR3 sequences; about 21% were seen once. The CDR3 has 14 amino acids. V lost 6 bases to trimming and J lost 4 bases, with 16 bases between them. Germline loops: CDR1 MNHNS, CDR2 SASEGT. Study-wide results and limits: TCR beta diversity tracked closely with naive T cell percentage.

Sequenced input: blood. The sequence came from a man between 65 and 80 years old in good health. The J gene is TRBJ2-7, the V gene TRBV6-1; D is perhaps TRBD1 (5 bases). The CDR3 coding sequence is TGTGCCAGCAGCGTACAGGAGCTCTCTTACGAGCAGTACTTC. Amino acids: CASSVQELSYEQYF.